The rows below give T cell receptor beta chains drawn from one sample of a study of blood T cell repertoires in COVID-19. Sequencing was performed with immunoSEQ multiplex PCR; in TCRdb, only in-frame clones are kept and a portion is missing. This repertoire shows some 200,000 clones, roughly 80% found once; its top ten account for less than 20%. Material for sequencing was peripheral blood. These receptors all come from a woman aged 80 or older with active or convalescent COVID-19. CDR3s include the opening cysteine and the closing phenylalanine or tryptophan. A D gene is named only where the DNA matches it firmly. Clone size is stated in some rows and not others, as once, few, many or a class when expanded.

j_gene,d_gene,v_gene,abundance,CDR3nt,CDR3aa
TRBJ2-5,-,TRBV28,-,TGTGCCACCTTAACAGGAGTCGGGGAGACCCAGTACTTC,CATLTGVGETQYF
TRBJ2-5,-,TRBV7-9,few,TGTGCCAGCAGCCATCCTTGGATAATCGACCCTCGGGGGACCCAGTACTTC,CASSHPWIIDPRGTQYF
TRBJ2-7,TRBD1,TRBV28,-,TGTGCCAGCAGTTTACGGGGACAGTCCACCGAGCAGTACTTC,CASSLRGQSTEQYF
TRBJ2-3,-,TRBV3-1/TRBV3-2,-,TGTGCCAGCAGCCAAGGCAGGACAAGCACCTATACGCAGTATTTT,CASSQGRTSTYTQYF
TRBJ2-7,-,TRBV4-1,-,TGCGCCAGCAGCCAAGATCACCTAAAAAATACCTACGAGCAGTACTTC,CASSQDHLKNTYEQYF
TRBJ1-3,-,TRBV9,-,TGTGCCAGCAGCGCAGGGGCCCGCTCTGGAAACACCATATATTTT,CASSAGARSGNTIYF
TRBJ2-6,-,TRBV19,once,TGTGCCAGTAGTACAGGGGATGGGGCCAACGTCCTGACTTTC,CASSTGDGANVLTF
TRBJ2-3,TRBD2,TRBV3-1/TRBV3-2,once,TGTGCCAGCAGCCAAGATCCAGCGGGAGGGCGGGATACGCAGTATTTT,CASSQDPAGGRDTQYF
TRBJ1-6,TRBD1,TRBV6-5,-,TGTGCCAGCAGGCGGGACAGGGGGCTTTCACCCCTCCACTTT,CASRRDRGLSPLHF
TRBJ2-3,TRBD2,TRBV4-2,-,TGTGCCAGCAGCCTCTTGGGGGCTAGCGGGAGCGATACGCAGTATTTT,CASSLLGASGSDTQYF
TRBJ2-7,TRBD1,TRBV7-6,few,TGTGCCAGCAGCCGGGGGACAGGGGGCAGGTACGAGCAGTACTTC,CASSRGTGGRYEQYF
TRBJ1-5,-,TRBV2,few,TGTGCCAGCAGTGAACAAGGGGTAGGCAATCAGCCCCAGCATTTT,CASSEQGVGNQPQHF
TRBJ1-1,TRBD1,TRBV9,-,TGTGCCAGCAGCGGACGATCGACAGGGGGTGAAGCTTTCTTT,CASSGRSTGGEAFF
TRBJ1-1,TRBD1,TRBV27,-,TGTGCCACCAAGCCGGGACAGGGTGGAACTGAAGCTTTCTTT,CATKPGQGGTEAFF
TRBJ1-5,-,TRBV19,-,TGTGCCAGTATAGGGGCAGGGAGGAATCAGCCCCAGCATTTT,CASIGAGRNQPQHF
TRBJ2-3,-,TRBV7-9,-,TGTGCCAGCAGCTTAACTCGGGATACGCAGTATTTT,CASSLTRDTQYF
TRBJ2-1,TRBD2,TRBV30,few,TGTGCCTGGAGGGAGACTAGCGGGCCAAAGAATGAGCAGTTCTTC,CAWRETSGPKNEQFF
TRBJ1-5,-,TRBV7-9,-,TGTGCCAGCAGCCGGACCGGGGGCAATCAGCCCCAGCATTTT,CASSRTGGNQPQHF
TRBJ1-5,-,TRBV19,few,TGTGCCAGTAGTACGCAGGGGCAGGGTCAGCCCCAGCATTTT,CASSTQGQGQPQHF
TRBJ1-5,-,TRBV5-5,-,TGTGCCAGCAGCTCCGACAGGCGCAATCAGCCCCAGCATTTT,CASSSDRRNQPQHF
TRBJ1-5,TRBD1,TRBV2,-,TGTGCAGGGACAGGGGGCTTAGAACAGCCCCAGCATTTT,CAGTGGLEQPQHF
TRBJ2-2,TRBD1,TRBV7-9,-,TGTGCCAGCAGCGCCTGGACAGGGAGAAGTACCGGGGAGCTGTTTTTT,CASSAWTGRSTGELFF
TRBJ2-1,TRBD2,TRBV11-3,few,TGTGCCAGCAGCTTAGGGGGAGGGAGAGATGAGCAGTTCTTC,CASSLGGGRDEQFF
TRBJ2-1,TRBD2,TRBV5-1,few,TGCGCCAGCAGCCTGGGCGGCTGGACTAGCGGCAATGAGCAGTTCTTC,CASSLGGWTSGNEQFF
TRBJ1-5,-,TRBV5-6,-,TGTGCCAGCAGCTTGGGTCAAGAGAATCAGCCCCAGCATTTT,CASSLGQENQPQHF
TRBJ1-1,TRBD1,TRBV5-1,-,TGCGCCAGCAGCTTGGATGGACAGGGGAACACTGAAGCTTTCTTT,CASSLDGQGNTEAFF
TRBJ1-5,-,TRBV5-1,-,TGCGCCAGCAGCTCCGAAGGGGATAGCAATCAGCCCCAGCATTTT,CASSSEGDSNQPQHF
TRBJ1-2,TRBD1,TRBV11-3,-,TGTGCCAGCAGCCCGGACAGGGAAAATGGCTACACCTTC,CASSPDRENGYTF
TRBJ2-7,TRBD1,TRBV5-6,-,TGTGCCAGCAGCACCGGGACAGCCTACGAGCAGTACTTC,CASSTGTAYEQYF
TRBJ1-5,TRBD1,TRBV29-1,-,TGCAGCGTAGTTACAGGGGAGCGGATCAATCAGCCCCAGCATTTT,CSVVTGERINQPQHF
TRBJ1-5,-,TRBV2,-,TGTGCCAGCAGTGACATTGGGGAGGGCAATCAGCCCCAGCATTTT,CASSDIGEGNQPQHF
TRBJ1-6,TRBD1,TRBV6-5,-,TGTGCCAGCAGTTATATGGGACAGAGTAATTCACCCCTCCACTTT,CASSYMGQSNSPLHF
TRBJ2-7,TRBD1,TRBV28,once,TGTGCCAGCAAACCTCTCGGGACAGGGTTTCCCTACGAGCAGTACTTC,CASKPLGTGFPYEQYF
TRBJ1-2,-,TRBV30,-,TGTGCCTGGAACAGAGGGAAAGATGGCTACACCTTC,CAWNRGKDGYTF
TRBJ2-7,-,TRBV6-6,-,TGTGCCAGCAGTCCGAGTTACAGGGGGGGTTACGAGCAGTACTTC,CASSPSYRGGYEQYF
TRBJ2-7,TRBD1,TRBV14,-,TGTGCCAGCAGCGATAACAGGGGAATATACGAGCAGTACTTC,CASSDNRGIYEQYF
TRBJ1-1,-,TRBV9,few,TGTGCCAGCAGCGTAGGGAGGGCTTTGAACACTGAAGCTTTCTTT,CASSVGRALNTEAFF
TRBJ1-1,TRBD1,TRBV6-6,-,TGTGCCAGCAGCCAAAGACAGGGCCAAAACACTGAAGCTTTCTTT,CASSQRQGQNTEAFF
TRBJ2-1,-,TRBV30,-,TGTGCCTGGAGTACCCGCCGGGCCTACAATGAGCAGTTCTTC,CAWSTRRAYNEQFF
TRBJ1-2,-,TRBV6-6,-,TGTGCCAGCAGTCGCGGACAGCTTAACTATGGCTACACCTTC,CASSRGQLNYGYTF
TRBJ2-7,TRBD2,TRBV6-5,-,TGTGCCAGCGGTCGTGGCGGCGGGGGAGAGCAGTACTTC,CASGRGGGGEQYF
TRBJ1-4,TRBD1,TRBV4-1,few,TGCGCCAGCAGCCAAGAGGTGGGGACAGGGCCTGAAAAACTGTTTTTT,CASSQEVGTGPEKLFF
TRBJ2-3,TRBD2,TRBV7-2,-,TGTGCCAGCAGCGTCTTAGCGGGAGGGCCCACAGATACGCAGTATTTT,CASSVLAGGPTDTQYF
TRBJ2-1,-,TRBV5-1,many,TGCGCCAGCAGCTTGTCACTCCAATCCTACAATGAGCAGTTCTTC,CASSLSLQSYNEQFF
TRBJ1-1,-,TRBV11-3,-,TGTGCCAGCAGCTTATCCAAGGGAAGGGGGATCACTGAAGCTTTCTTT,CASSLSKGRGITEAFF
TRBJ2-1,TRBD2,TRBV7-9,-,TGTGCCAGCAGCCCCCGTCCCTCCTCACTAGCGGGGTCCCTCAATGAGCAGTTCTTC,CASSPRPSSLAGSLNEQFF